This T cell receptor beta chain emerged from a study of cytomegalovirus exposure and HLA in healthy donors. Germline trimming cut 0 bases from V and 4 bases from J; bases unmatched to any gene: 10. CDR3 length: 18 residues. From germline, CDR1 is MNHEY and CDR2 SMNVEV (reference sequence). 13 Jbeta primers and 60 Vbeta primers were used for the PCR. The table came from immunoSEQ multiplex PCR; TCRdb's copy has only in-frame clones and leaves some out. This sample carries 100,000 to 150,000 clones, more than 80% of them seen once, and the ten largest clones take approximately 5.6%. With respect to this clone: The antigen is undetermined.

General study findings and limits: Analysis was performed later, and it showed HLA-associated TCR beta chains to be more clonally expanded than equally common others. According to an earlier analysis, most TCR beta V segments yielded productive rearrangements about 90% or about 30% of the time.

Sequencing was done on a sample of PBMCs. The sequence came from a woman between 40 and 55 years old in good health and CMV-seropositive. This chain connects TRBV27 to TRBJ2-3, with 10 nucleotides matching TRBD1. The CDR3 spells CASSLSLRGTGAPDTQYF. DNA for the CDR3: TGTGCCAGCAGTTTATCCCTCCGCGGGACAGGGGCCCCAGATACGCAGTATTTT.